What follows are 28 T cell receptor beta chains derived from one specimen sequenced in a study of blood T cell repertoires in COVID-19. Sequencing used immunoSEQ multiplex PCR; TCRdb keeps in-frame clones, though not all of them. The table has about 400,000 clones, 89% seen once; the top ten hold about 1.8%. Sequenced input: PBMCs or T cells enriched from blood (not recorded which). Receptor source: a woman aged 25 to 39 who had recovered from COVID-19.

This rearrangement joins TRBV5-1 to TRBJ1-1, with 7 positions matching TRBD1. V lost 3 bases and J lost 5; bases outside the gene matches: 10. In germline, CDR1 is SGHRS, CDR2 YFSETQ. The length of the CDR3 is 15 residues. The CDR3 spells CASSYRTGARTEAFF. The CDR3 DNA reads as TGCGCCAGCAGCTATCGAACAGGGGCGAGGACTGAAGCTTTCTTT. The variable domain in full, completed from reference TRBV5-1 and TRBJ1-1, reads KAGVTQTPRYLIKTRGQQVTLSCSPISGHRSVSWYQQTPGQGLQFLFEYFSETQRNKGNFPGRFSGRQFSNSRSEMNVSTLELGDSALYLCASSYRTGARTEAFFGQGTRLTVV.

The chain joins TRBV30 to TRBJ1-5; 10 nucleotides line up with TRBD1. Germline V gene data show CDR1 as GTSNPN and CDR2 as SVGIG (reference sequence). The CDR3 totals 16 residues. J was trimmed by 5 bases and V by 0 bases; bases with no gene match: 7. The CDR3 here is CAWSVPDRGLHQPQHF. In nucleotides, the CDR3 is TGTGCCTGGAGTGTACCCGACAGGGGGCTTCATCAGCCCCAGCATTTT.

The chain uses TRBV30 and TRBJ2-3; D unresolved. CDR3 length: 13 residues. The germline gives CDR1 GTSNPN, CDR2 SVGIG (reference sequence). The ends were cut back, 8 bases at V and 3 bases at J, with 15 bases in the middle. In DNA, the CDR3 is TGTGCCGCCCTGAGCTCGAGGACAGATACGCAGTATTTT. Residues: CAALSSRTDTQYF.

This chain connects TRBV18 to TRBJ1-1; unclear D gene. Per germline, CDR1 KGHSH and CDR2 LQKENI. V dropped 3 bases and J dropped 1 base, with 9 bases sitting between them. CDR3 length equals 14 residues. The CDR3 region has the DNA TGTGCCAGCTCACCCTTTGGCACGAACACTGAAGCTTTCTTT. Translation: CASSPFGTNTEAFF.

Here the CDR3 reads CASSLVTGGLKTQYF. The CDR3 DNA follows: TGTGCCAGCAGCTTAGTAACAGGGGGCTTAAAGACCCAGTACTTC. This sequence joins TRBV11-2 and TRBJ2-5; TRBD1 matches at 9 bases. Germline V CDR1 and CDR2: SGHAT, FQNNGV. There are 15 residues in the CDR3. V was pared by 1 base and J by 6 bases, with 6 bases of the junction left unmatched.

The gene calls are TRBV18 and TRBJ1-5; TRBD1 might be the D (5 bases). Looked up from germline, CDR1 is KGHSH and CDR2 is LQKENI. CDR3 length: 14 amino acids. The germline V and J ends were trimmed by 6 bases and 10 bases, with 19 bases remaining between them. In DNA form, the CDR3 reads TGTGCCAGCTCCCTGAAAGAGGCGGGGACCCCCCAGCATTTT. It specifies CASSLKEAGTPQHF.

This chain links TRBV19 with TRBJ1-6, with 9 bases aligning to TRBD1. CDR1 is LNHDA, CDR2 SQIVND, per germline (reference sequence). Unmatched junction bases numbered 0, after V lost 6 bases and J lost 0 bases. The CDR3 loop spans 15 amino acids. The CDR3 protein is CASRTGGSYNSPLHF. The DNA for the CDR3 is TGTGCCAGTAGGACAGGGGGCTCCTATAATTCACCCCTCCACTTT.

This clone showed up just once. The chain couples TRBV6-5 to TRBJ2-1; D possibly corresponds to TRBD2 (6 bases). Germline CDR1 MNHEY, CDR2 SVGAGI. This CDR3 has 12 residues. V was cut by 2 bases and J by 12 bases, with 11 bases left in between. The DNA for the CDR3 is TGTGCCAGCAGTTACAACGGGGGTGGGCAGTTCTTC. It is translated as CASSYNGGGQFF.

The chain combines TRBV18 with TRBJ1-6, with 7 positions matching TRBD1. CDR1 is KGHSH, CDR2 LQKENI, per germline. Unmatched junction bases numbered 7, after V lost 5 bases and J lost 0 bases. This CDR3 is built from 17 residues. The CDR3 DNA is TGTGCCAGCTCAACGATACAGGGGAGCTCCTATAATTCACCCCTCCACTTT. Amino acid sequence: CASSTIQGSSYNSPLHF.

The gene calls are TRBV10-3 and TRBJ2-3, with TRBD1 identical over 7 bases. From germline, CDR1 is ENHRY and CDR2 SYGVKD. V trimming: 3 bases; J trimming: 2 bases; junction bases outside the gene matches: 2. This CDR3 is built from 14 residues. CDR3 protein: CAISEQGSTDTQYF. The CDR3 region has the DNA TGTGCCATCAGTGAACAGGGGTCCACAGATACGCAGTATTTT.

The rearrangement links TRBV19 to TRBJ2-2; 7 nucleotides align to TRBD1. The CDR3 loop spans 15 amino acids. V shed 3 bases and J 6 bases; nucleotides not matched to a gene: 7. Per the germline V gene, CDR1 is LNHDA and CDR2 is SQIVND (reference sequence). The CDR3 spells CASSISTGRAGELFF. The CDR3 nucleotides are TGTGCCAGTAGTATTTCGACAGGGCGAGCCGGGGAGCTGTTTTTT.

The V gene is TRBV3-1 (or the pseudogene TRBV3-2), the J gene TRBJ1-1, with a tentative D call TRBD1 (6 bases). The germline V gene encodes CDR1 LGHDT and CDR2 YNNKEL (reference sequence). The CDR3 spans 15 residues. V was trimmed by 4 bases and J by 8 bases, leaving 20 bases between them. The CDR3, as DNA: TGTGCCAGCAGCCCCTGGGCAGGGACAAACCCAGAAGCTTTCTTT. This sequence encodes CASSPWAGTNPEAFF.

The CDR3 reads CASSGRLSSYEQYF. In DNA, the CDR3 is TGTGCCAGCAGCGGGAGACTGAGCTCCTACGAGCAGTACTTC. The chain is built from TRBV21-1 and TRBJ2-7; the table's D call TRBD2 went unverified against the DNA. TRBV21-1 is annotated as a pseudogene. The CDR3 has 14 residues.

The chain combines TRBV9 with TRBJ2-1, with D possibly TRBD2 on 5 matching bases. Germline CDR1 and CDR2: SGDLS and YYNGEE. There are 14 residues in the CDR3. V was shortened by 4 bases and J by 7 bases, with 15 bases between the two germline ends. The CDR3 DNA reads as TGTGCCAGCAGCCCCTGGAGAGGGTGGAATGAGCAGTTCTTC. Translation: CASSPWRGWNEQFF.

The gene calls are TRBV9 and TRBJ2-3; 9 nucleotides match TRBD2. Looked up from germline, CDR1 is SGDLS and CDR2 is YYNGEE. The length of the CDR3 is 17 residues. V gave up 3 bases and J gave up 3 bases; unmatched junction bases: 11. CDR3 in DNA: TGTGCCAGCAGCGCCCTAGCGGGGCGGATTAAAACAGATACGCAGTATTTT. Its translation: CASSALAGRIKTDTQYF.

The gene calls are TRBV9 and TRBJ1-3; D possibly corresponds to TRBD1 (5 bases). Deletions cut 2 bases from V and 0 bases from J, with 12 bases between. CDR1 and CDR2 from the germline V gene are SGDLS and YYNGEE. This CDR3 contains 16 residues. The CDR3 sequence: CASSVRGDYSGNTIYF. For the CDR3, the DNA is TGTGCCAGCAGCGTTCGAGGGGACTACTCTGGAAACACCATATATTTT.

The V call is TRBV24-1, the J call TRBJ2-2, with 9 positions matching TRBD1. The trim removed 7 bases at V and 3 bases at J, leaving 5 bases unmatched. CDR3 length: 15 amino acids. From germline, CDR1 is KGHDR and CDR2 SFDVKD. The CDR3 DNA is TGTGCCACCAGCGAAGGGGACAGGGACACCGGGGAGCTGTTTTTT. It encodes CATSEGDRDTGELFF.

The CDR3 spells CAWSAGTGKNTEAFF. For the CDR3, the DNA is TGTGCCTGGAGTGCCGGGACAGGGAAGAACACTGAAGCTTTCTTT. The chain employs TRBV30 and TRBJ1-1; TRBD1 matches 9 bases. The junction had 4 bases not matched to a gene; V was cut back by 1 base and J by 1 base. CDR1 is GTSNPN and CDR2 is SVGIG in the germline V gene (reference sequence). This CDR3 has 15 residues. Looking up the rest from reference TRBV30 and TRBJ1-1 gives the full variable domain: SQTIHQWPATLVQPVGSPLSLECTVEGTSNPNLYWYRQAAGRGLQLLFYSVGIGQISSEVPQNLSASRPQDRQFILSSKKLLLSDSGFYLCAWSAGTGKNTEAFFGQGTRLTVV.

This chain joins TRBV15 and TRBJ2-2, with D unresolved. Germline assignment: CDR1 LNHNV and CDR2 YYDKDF (reference sequence). The CDR3 length is 12 residues. V shed 3 bases and J shed 8 bases, with 7 bases lying between them. CDR3 residues: CATSSLEGELFF. In DNA form, the CDR3 reads TGTGCCACCAGCAGCCTTGAGGGGGAGCTGTTTTTT.

The chain uses TRBV21-1 and TRBJ2-7; TRBD2, the table's D call, was not compared with the DNA. TRBV21-1 is a pseudogene segment. The CDR3 is 20 residues long. The CDR3 is CASSKDNSRTSGSGPYEQYF. As DNA, the CDR3 is TGTGCCAGCAGCAAAGATAATAGTAGGACTAGCGGGAGTGGGCCCTACGAGCAGTACTTC.

The chain is built from TRBV10-3 and TRBJ1-5; the D is unclear. Trimming left V 0 bases short and J 6 bases short, with 12 bases between. CDR1 ENHRY and CDR2 SYGVKD come from the germline V gene. The length of the CDR3 is 15 residues. The CDR3 spells CAISESGGNRQPQHF. In nucleotides, the CDR3 is TGTGCCATCAGTGAGTCGGGAGGGAACCGTCAGCCCCAGCATTTT.

In this sample, this clone turned up once. The V and J genes are TRBV9 and TRBJ2-5; D may be TRBD1 (6 bases). The CDR3 covers 13 residues. The V end was cut by 3 bases, the J end by 9 bases, with 15 bases between. The germline gives CDR1 SGDLS, CDR2 YYNGEE. The DNA of the CDR3 is TGTGCCAGCAGCGAAGGACAGTCTAGTTCCCAGTACTTC. It specifies CASSEGQSSSQYF.

Details on this clone: This sample includes further DNA sequences coding for the same CDR3. The CDR3 DNA reads as TGCGCCAGCAGCCCCGGTCTAGCGGACTACAATGAGCAGTTCTTC. Translation gives CASSPGLADYNEQFF. The chain uses TRBV5-1 and TRBJ2-1, with 7 nucleotides matching TRBD2. The CDR3 loop spans 15 amino acids. Per the germline V gene, CDR1 is SGHRS and CDR2 is YFSETQ. J lost 3 bases, V lost 4 bases, and 7 bases had no gene match.

V usage is TRBV2 and J usage is TRBJ1-1; D gene ambiguous. V lost 0 bases to trimming and J lost 10 bases, with 15 bases between them. The CDR3 loop spans 14 amino acids. Germline lookup yields CDR1 SNHLY and CDR2 FYNNEI. Here the CDR3 reads CASSEARGTTRAFF. Here the CDR3 DNA reads TGTGCCAGCAGTGAAGCCCGAGGAACCACGCGAGCTTTCTTT.

The chain couples TRBV5-1 to TRBJ2-1; D is unclear. The CDR3 has 16 amino acids. CDR1 and CDR2 (germline): SGHRS, YFSETQ. Trimming cost V 0 bases and J 0 bases, with 10 bases left between them. CDR3: CASSLETLSSYNEQFF. CDR3 DNA: TGCGCCAGCAGCTTGGAGACATTGAGCTCCTACAATGAGCAGTTCTTC.

This clone was found once. This rearrangement joins TRBV4-2 to TRBJ2-7, with TRBD2 matching over 7 bases. The V and J ends lost 2 bases and 6 bases, in that order; junction bases with no gene match: 16. The germline gives CDR1 LGHNA, CDR2 YNFKEQ. The CDR3 loop spans 17 amino acids. Here the CDR3 reads CASSQSRGGTSAVEQYF. The CDR3 region has the DNA TGTGCCAGCAGCCAATCCCGGGGAGGGACTTCCGCCGTCGAGCAGTACTTC.

The chain recombines TRBV4-1 with TRBJ2-7, with D unclear. The CDR3 runs to 12 residues. Trimming removed 0 bases at V and 2 bases at J, with 2 bases between. Germline lookup yields CDR1 MGHRA and CDR2 YSYEKL. CDR3 loop: CASSQDTYEQYF. CDR3 sequence (DNA): TGCGCCAGCAGCCAAGACACCTACGAGCAGTACTTC.

The table lists this clone with a count of one. CDR3 region: CACGQGVGYEQYF. CDR3 DNA sequence: TGTGCCTGCGGACAGGGCGTCGGGTACGAGCAGTACTTC. This chain links TRBV30 with TRBJ2-7; 8 bases align to TRBD1. CDR1 and CDR2 from the germline V gene are GTSNPN and SVGIG (reference sequence). J was trimmed by 4 bases and V by 6 bases; bases with no gene match: 8. CDR3 length: 13 residues.